The 20 T cell receptor beta chains listed next were all sequenced from one sample in a study of T cell responses to AZD1222 COVID-19 vaccine. Some clones are missing from TCRdb's copy, which holds only in-frame ones; the method was immunoSEQ multiplex PCR. The sample holds tens of thousands of clones; just over 90% are singletons and the top ten take less than 6%. Sequencing used peripheral blood, obtained 28 days after the second AZD1222 dose. Every receptor here comes from an adult who received the AZD1222 COVID-19 vaccine.

This rearrangement joins TRBV28 to TRBJ1-1; possible D gene TRBD1, 5 bases. This CDR3 region has 15 residues. The V and J ends lost 2 bases and 1 base respectively, with 11 bases between them. From germline, CDR1 is MDHEN and CDR2 SYDVKM. CDR3 amino acids: CASSLEGLGNTEAFF. The CDR3 DNA is TGTGCCAGCAGTTTAGAGGGGTTGGGGAACACTGAAGCTTTCTTT.

In this sample, this clone turned up once. The rearrangement uses TRBV24-1 and TRBJ2-2; 9 positions match TRBD1. V was clipped by 7 bases and J by 1 base; unmatched bases: 3. The germline gives CDR1 KGHDR, CDR2 SFDVKD. CDR3 size: 15 residues. The CDR3 sequence is CATRGQGGNTGELFF. In DNA form, the CDR3 reads TGTGCCACCAGGGGACAGGGAGGGAACACCGGGGAGCTGTTTTTT.

J is TRBJ2-7 and V is TRBV15; TRBD2 matches at 10 bases. The CDR3 is made up of 14 amino acids. With V trimmed by 5 bases and J by 3 bases, 4 bases remained unmatched. CDR1 and CDR2 (germline): LNHNV, YYDKDF (reference sequence). DNA of the CDR3: TGTGCCACCAGCGCCGGACTAGCGGACTACGAGCAGTACTTC. Protein sequence: CATSAGLADYEQYF.

The V gene is TRBV3-1 (or the pseudogene TRBV3-2), the J gene TRBJ2-1; TRBD2 matches at 11 bases. CDR1 is LGHDT and CDR2 is YNNKEL in the germline V gene (reference sequence). V lost 4 bases, J lost 9 bases, and 2 bases stayed unmatched. The length of the CDR3 is 13 residues. The CDR3 sequence is CASSLSGGGEQFF. The CDR3 DNA reads TGTGCCAGCAGCCTTAGCGGGGGGGGTGAGCAGTTCTTC.

The chain employs TRBV4-1 and TRBJ1-5; D gene uncertain. The V gene's germline CDR1 is MGHRA and CDR2 YSYEKL. The germline V and J ends were trimmed by 0 bases and 4 bases, with 10 bases remaining between them. The CDR3 sequence is 15 residues long. The CDR3 coding sequence is TGCGCCAGCAGCCAAGATGGGAGGGAGAATCAGCCCCAGCATTTT. Its protein is CASSQDGRENQPQHF.

The chain carries TRBV14 and TRBJ2-3; 7 nucleotides line up with TRBD2. The germline gives CDR1 SGHDN, CDR2 FVKESK. This CDR3 contains 16 residues. V gave up 2 bases and J gave up 2 bases; unmatched junction bases: 7. Written as DNA, the CDR3 is TGTGCCAGCAGCCAATTCGGGGGGACTCCCACAGATACGCAGTATTTT. This encodes CASSQFGGTPTDTQYF.

The chain recombines TRBV2 with TRBJ1-6; D may be TRBD1 (6 bases). The CDR3 runs to 14 residues. V was clipped by 6 bases and J by 7 bases, with 13 bases between them. Germline values: CDR1 SNHLY, CDR2 FYNNEI. The CDR3 reads CASRSGGGNSPLHF. CDR3 DNA: TGTGCCAGCAGGTCGGGGGGCGGAAATTCACCCCTCCACTTT.

The rearrangement links TRBV18 to TRBJ1-1; D unresolved. The CDR3 is 15 amino acids. V was shortened by 2 bases and J by 1 base, with 11 bases between the two germline ends. Germline V lookup: CDR1 KGHSH, CDR2 LQKENI. CDR3 nucleotides: TGTGCCAGCTCACCATCAGTCGAACCGAACACTGAAGCTTTCTTT. Amino acid sequence: CASSPSVEPNTEAFF.

The gene calls are TRBV19 and TRBJ1-2; TRBD1 might be the D (5 bases). CDR3 size: 16 residues. Germline V gives CDR1 LNHDA, CDR2 SQIVND (reference sequence). The V gene lost 6 bases and the J gene lost 4 bases, with 21 bases spanning the gap. The CDR3: CASRPTAQSPSYGYTF. The CDR3 coding sequence is TGTGCCAGTAGGCCGACAGCACAGTCACCCTCCTATGGCTACACCTTC.

The chain recombines TRBV3-1 (or the pseudogene TRBV3-2) with TRBJ1-5; the D gene is possibly TRBD1 (5 bases). Germline V gives CDR1 LGHDT, CDR2 YNNKEL (reference sequence). The germline V and J ends were trimmed by 0 bases and 8 bases, with 14 bases remaining between them. The CDR3 covers 15 residues. The chain's CDR3 is CASSQEGTSYEPQHF. The CDR3 DNA is TGTGCCAGCAGCCAAGAAGGGACTAGCTACGAGCCCCAGCATTTT.

The chain joins TRBV11-3 to TRBJ1-2; 11 nucleotides line up with TRBD1. This CDR3 region has 18 residues. V dropped 3 bases and J dropped 4; count of bases not matched to a gene: 13. CDR1 is SGHNT, CDR2 YENEEA, per germline. This CDR3 reads CASSFSGTGGVSAYGYTF. For the CDR3, the DNA is TGTGCCAGCAGCTTCTCCGGGACAGGGGGAGTCTCTGCCTATGGCTACACCTTC. The variable domain in full, completed from reference TRBV11-3 and TRBJ1-2, reads EAGVVQSPRYKIIEKKQPVAFWCNPISGHNTLYWYLQNLGQGPELLIRYENEEAVDDSQLPKDRFSAERLKGVDSTLKIQPAELGDSAVYLCASSFSGTGGVSAYGYTFGSGTRLTVV.

The chain employs TRBV5-8 and TRBJ1-2; D possibly corresponds to TRBD1 (5 bases). CDR1 and CDR2 from the germline V gene are SGHTS and YDEGEE. V was pared by 1 base and J by 3 bases, with 16 bases between. The CDR3 covers 16 residues. CDR3 coding DNA: TGTGCCAGCAGCTTGCGGGGCGTGGAGGTTGACTATGGCTACACCTTC. This codes for CASSLRGVEVDYGYTF.

The chain combines TRBV10-3 with TRBJ1-2; TRBD1 aligns across 9 bases. Germline CDR1 ENHRY, CDR2 SYGVKD. The CDR3 runs to 17 residues. The V segment lost 10 bases and the J segment 5 bases; nucleotides outside the gene matches: 20. The DNA for the CDR3 is TGTGCCACCCAAAATCCCGGGACAGGGCCCCAAGCGTATGGCTACACCTTC. It specifies CATQNPGTGPQAYGYTF.

The chain is built from TRBV19 and TRBJ2-2, with 11 bases that match TRBD2. Germline values: CDR1 LNHDA, CDR2 SQIVND (reference sequence). This CDR3 spans 17 amino acids. V was clipped by 2 bases and J by 6 bases; unmatched bases: 8. DNA of the CDR3: TGTGCCAGTAGTATAACACTAGCGGGGGCCAAAGCCGGGGAGCTGTTTTTT. Its protein product is CASSITLAGAKAGELFF.

The CDR3 region is CASRPGTSGGSYEQYF. The CDR3 bases are TGTGCCAGCAGACCAGGGACTAGCGGGGGTTCCTACGAGCAGTACTTC. The chain has TRBV2 and TRBJ2-7, with 14 bases matching TRBD2. Unmatched junction bases numbered 5, after V lost 6 bases and J lost 1 base. CDR3 length: 16 residues. CDR1 SNHLY and CDR2 FYNNEI come from the germline V gene. Full variable domain (remainder filled in from reference TRBV2 and TRBJ2-7): EPEVTQTPSHQVTQMGQEVILRCVPISNHLYFYWYRQILGQKVEFLVSFYNNEISEKSEIFDDQFSVERPDGSNFTLKIRSTKLEDSAMYFCASRPGTSGGSYEQYFGPGTRLTVT.

The chain couples TRBV25-1 to TRBJ2-5; perhaps TRBD2 as D (6 bases). CDR3 length: 13 amino acids. The ends were cut back, 3 bases at V and 5 bases at J, with 10 bases in the middle. CDR1 MGHDK and CDR2 SYGVNS come from the germline V gene. In DNA form, the CDR3 reads TGTGCCAGCAGTGAGTCGGGGAGGGAGACCCAGTACTTC. As protein: CASSESGRETQYF.

This sequence joins TRBV4-1 and TRBJ1-3; D gene unclear. The V end was cut by 1 base, the J end by 0 bases, with 13 bases between. Germline V CDR1 and CDR2: MGHRA, YSYEKL. This CDR3 is 17 amino acids long. CDR3 sequence (DNA): TGCGCCAGCAGCCAAGGAGAGGGTCGTAGCTCTGGAAACACCATATATTTT. Translation gives CASSQGEGRSSGNTIYF.

V and J are TRBV19 and TRBJ2-1, with TRBD2 matching 7 bases. V lost 3 bases, J lost 6 bases, and 8 bases stayed unmatched. The CDR3 is 15 residues long. Germline V gene sequence: CDR1 LNHDA, CDR2 SQIVND (reference sequence). The CDR3 coding sequence is TGTGCCAGTAGTATCAACGCCGGGACTACCAATGAGCAGTTCTTC. Protein product: CASSINAGTTNEQFF.

The chain combines TRBV5-5 with TRBJ1-5; 7 bases align to TRBD1. The junction had 2 bases not matched to a gene; V was cut back by 4 bases and J by 1 base. The CDR3 contains 14 residues. The germline gives CDR1 SGHKS, CDR2 YYEKEE (reference sequence). The CDR3 nucleotides read TGTGCCAGCAGCAGGGGACAGAGCAATCAGCCCCAGCATTTT. It encodes CASSRGQSNQPQHF.

The rearrangement links TRBV7-2 to TRBJ1-5; no clear D gene. Germline V CDR1 and CDR2: SGHTA, FQGNSA. The CDR3 contains 15 residues. The V gene lost 1 base and the J gene lost 4 bases, with 11 bases spanning the gap. In nucleotides, the CDR3 is TGTGCCAGCAGCTTAGGGACGGGGTTTAATCAGCCCCAGCATTTT. Its protein is CASSLGTGFNQPQHF. Using reference TRBV7-2 and TRBJ1-5 for the parts outside the CDR3, the full variable domain is GAGVSQSPSNKVTEKGKDVELRCDPISGHTALYWYRQSLGQGLEFLIYFQGNSAPDKSGLPSDRFSAERTGGSVSTLTIQRTQQEDSAVYLCASSLGTGFNQPQHFGDGTRLSIL.